Presented here are 12 T cell receptor beta chains from one specimen sequenced in a study of beta chain features in type 1 diabetes. As every portion of the isolated RNA was reverse transcribed, the sequencing read expressed TCRB transcripts. TCRdb keeps only in-frame clones here, not all; method: immunoSEQ multiplex PCR. The sample records roughly 160,000 clones, about 8.3% being singletons. Findings of the study overall: Shortening that was moderate but significant affected the TCRB CDR3s of Type 1 diabetes patients in all four CD4+ subsets.

These receptors are not linked to any known antigen. The material sequenced was central memory CD4+ T cells from blood. The receptor source for this set is a woman aged 18 to 35 with type 1 diabetes.

The chain joins TRBV18 to TRBJ2-7; 8 bases align to TRBD2. The V and J ends lost 1 base and 3 bases, in that order; junction bases with no gene match: 5. Looked up from germline, CDR1 is KGHSH and CDR2 is LQKENI. There are 15 residues in the CDR3. The CDR3 DNA reads TGTGCCAGCTCACCACAGAGCGGGAGAATCTACGAGCAGTACTTC. It codes for CASSPQSGRIYEQYF.

A few counts support this clone. This chain links TRBV6-6 with TRBJ2-4; possible D gene TRBD2, 6 bases. V was pared by 5 bases and J by 8 bases, with 13 bases between. This CDR3 has 13 amino acids. Germline V gives CDR1 MNHNY, CDR2 SVGAGI (reference sequence). The CDR3 DNA follows: TGTGCCAGCAGTGTTGGGACGGGGGACATTCAGTACTTC. Its protein is CASSVGTGDIQYF.

This rearrangement joins TRBV18 to TRBJ1-2, with TRBD1 matching over 8 bases. Trimming took 5 bases from V and 8 from J; bases not matched to a gene: 4. Per the germline V gene, CDR1 is KGHSH and CDR2 is LQKENI. This CDR3 region has 12 residues. CDR3 amino acids: CASSSTGGGYTF. CDR3 DNA sequence: TGTGCCAGCTCATCTACAGGGGGAGGCTACACCTTC.

This clone appeared a few times. The chain employs TRBV6-1 and TRBJ2-5; 8 bases fit TRBD2. The CDR3 sequence is 14 residues long. V trimming: 4 bases; J trimming: 4 bases; junction bases outside the gene matches: 5. From germline, CDR1 is MNHNS and CDR2 SASEGT. As DNA, the CDR3 is TGTGCCAGCAGTGTGGGCGGGGGGACAGAGACCCAGTACTTC. Its translation: CASSVGGGTETQYF.

The chain links TRBV4-3 to TRBJ2-7; D gene unclear. Germline V gives CDR1 LGHNA, CDR2 YSLEER. V was pared by 0 bases and J by 7 bases, with 10 bases between. This CDR3 is 13 amino acids long. The CDR3 region is CASSQDNYAEQYF. The CDR3, as DNA: TGCGCCAGCAGCCAAGACAATTACGCGGAGCAGTACTTC.

This chain uses TRBV15 with TRBJ2-7; D remains unclear. Germline V CDR1 and CDR2: LNHNV, YYDKDF (reference sequence). V lost 5 bases and J lost 1, with 9 bases in between. The CDR3 covers 13 residues. CDR3: CATSRGISYEQYF. DNA for the CDR3: TGTGCCACCAGCCGCGGAATTTCCTACGAGCAGTACTTC.

This clone was recorded a few times. The chain couples TRBV27 to TRBJ2-3; no firm D call. In germline, CDR1 is MNHEY, CDR2 SMNVEV (reference sequence). V lost 5 bases and J 2 bases, leaving 17 bases between the germline ends. This CDR3 has 16 amino acids. The CDR3 here is CASSPSAAVITDTQYF. CDR3 bases: TGTGCCAGCAGTCCCTCGGCTGCGGTTATCACAGATACGCAGTATTTT.

This chain uses TRBV28 with TRBJ2-1; no clear D. The V gene's germline CDR1 is MDHEN and CDR2 SYDVKM. This CDR3 is built from 12 residues. The V gene lost 3 bases and the J gene lost 9 bases, with 9 bases spanning the gap. This CDR3 reads CASSLPGFEQFF. In nucleotides, the CDR3 is TGTGCCAGCAGTTTGCCAGGTTTTGAGCAGTTCTTC.

The chain links TRBV6-5 to TRBJ2-6; no clear D. The ends were cut back, 3 bases at V and 2 bases at J, with 5 bases in the middle. The germline CDR1 and CDR2 sequences are MNHEY and SVGAGI. This CDR3 is 14 amino acids long. The CDR3 loop reads CASSYIPGANVLTF. Written as DNA, the CDR3 is TGTGCCAGCAGTTATATCCCTGGGGCCAACGTCCTGACTTTC.

This chain connects TRBV27 to TRBJ2-7, with a possible D match to TRBD2 (6 bases). The germline V gene has CDR1 MNHEY and CDR2 SMNVEV (reference sequence). Trimming left V 7 bases short and J 2 bases short, with 18 bases between. The CDR3 is 15 residues long. This CDR3 reads CASKKRRDEAYEQYF. The CDR3 coding sequence is TGTGCCAGCAAAAAACGGCGGGATGAAGCCTACGAGCAGTACTTC.

The rearrangement joins TRBV9 to TRBJ2-3; possibly TRBD2 for D (6 bases). Trimming removed 6 bases at V and 5 bases at J, with 19 bases between. From germline, CDR1 is SGDLS and CDR2 YYNGEE. CDR3 length equals 15 residues. CDR3 sequence: CASTMSGVEGDTQYF. For the CDR3, the DNA is TGTGCCAGCACGATGAGCGGAGTGGAGGGAGATACGCAGTATTTT.

The chain combines TRBV10-3 with TRBJ1-5, with a tentative D call TRBD1 (6 bases). V was clipped by 8 bases and J by 3 bases, with 14 bases between them. The CDR3 has 14 amino acids. Germline CDR1 reads ENHRY; CDR2 reads SYGVKD. The CDR3 spells CAIGRGQSNQPQHF. DNA of the CDR3: TGTGCCATCGGGAGAGGACAGTCCAATCAGCCCCAGCATTTT.